This TCR beta chain was recovered during a study of T-cell memory formation after mild COVID-19. The V gene's germline CDR1 is KGHSH and CDR2 LQKENI. The CDR3 spans 16 residues. Trimming took 2 bases from V and 6 from J; bases not matched to a gene: 13. TCRdb re-analysed the 5' RACE reads in MiXCR, keeping a single row per CDR3 protein. The table lists 540,000 or so distinct CDR3 sequences, about 20% of them singletons. This clonotype was found a few times. This sequence was found in an adult woman who had mild COVID-19 (a few samples of this study predate the infection). Cell type and time point are not known. V usage is TRBV18 and J usage is TRBJ2-7; 7 nucleotides align to TRBD1. Material for sequencing was PBMCs or a T cell subset sorted from them (not recorded which). The CDR3 coding sequence is TGTGCCAGCTCACCAGCCGGATTTGGACAGGAAGGCGAGCAGTACTTC. Encoded protein: CASSPAGFGQEGEQYF.